The 4 T cell receptor beta chains given below trace back to one sample, sequenced in a study of shared clonotypes between healthy human individuals. Clones were sequenced by immunoSEQ multiplex PCR, and TCRdb holds only the in-frame ones, with some missing. The data contain around 1.9 million clones, about 94% of them singletons. Only CD45RO-negative cells positively selected for CCR7 counted as naive CD8 cells, so terminally differentiated effector memory CD45RA+ cells were excluded. The sample consisted of naive CD8+ T cells from PBMCs. The receptors here all came from a man younger than 35 in good health. Some clones in this sample may be carry-over from other donors' samples.

The J gene is TRBJ2-7, the V gene TRBV11-2; TRBD2 aligns across 16 bases. CDR1 SGHAT and CDR2 FQNNGV come from the germline V gene. The J segment lost 3 bases and the V segment lost 3 bases, leaving 2 bases of the junction unmatched. The CDR3 covers 16 residues. The CDR3 DNA reads as TGTGCCAGCAGCTTGGGACTAGCGGGAGGGGACTACGAGCAGTACTTC. This sequence encodes CASSLGLAGGDYEQYF.

This chain links TRBV28 with TRBJ1-4; D gene uncertain. Germline V gene data show CDR1 as MDHEN and CDR2 as SYDVKM. Trimming shortened V by 3 bases and J by 8 bases, and 19 bases separated the two germline ends. The CDR3 sequence is 16 residues long. In DNA, the CDR3 is TGTGCCAGCAGTTTGTACCGGGTCTCGGCGTTAGAAAAACTGTTTTTT. It is translated as CASSLYRVSALEKLFF.

This chain joins TRBV10-1 and TRBJ1-5; D is uncertain. The germline gives CDR1 WNHNN, CDR2 SYGVQD (reference sequence). There are 15 residues in the CDR3. The ends were cut back, 6 bases at V and 2 bases at J, with 14 bases in the middle. The CDR3 is CASRFGTGCNQPQHF. CDR3 DNA: TGCGCCAGCAGGTTTGGCACCGGATGCAATCAGCCCCAGCATTTT.

This clone was seen only a few times. The V gene is TRBV27, the J gene TRBJ1-1; tentative D call: TRBD1 (5 bases). Germline CDR1 and CDR2: MNHEY and SMNVEV (reference sequence). V lost 8 bases and J 5 bases, leaving 15 bases between the germline ends. CDR3 length equals 13 residues. CDR3 sequence: CASAWGVGTEAFF. CDR3 nucleotides: TGTGCCAGCGCCTGGGGGGTAGGAACTGAAGCTTTCTTT.